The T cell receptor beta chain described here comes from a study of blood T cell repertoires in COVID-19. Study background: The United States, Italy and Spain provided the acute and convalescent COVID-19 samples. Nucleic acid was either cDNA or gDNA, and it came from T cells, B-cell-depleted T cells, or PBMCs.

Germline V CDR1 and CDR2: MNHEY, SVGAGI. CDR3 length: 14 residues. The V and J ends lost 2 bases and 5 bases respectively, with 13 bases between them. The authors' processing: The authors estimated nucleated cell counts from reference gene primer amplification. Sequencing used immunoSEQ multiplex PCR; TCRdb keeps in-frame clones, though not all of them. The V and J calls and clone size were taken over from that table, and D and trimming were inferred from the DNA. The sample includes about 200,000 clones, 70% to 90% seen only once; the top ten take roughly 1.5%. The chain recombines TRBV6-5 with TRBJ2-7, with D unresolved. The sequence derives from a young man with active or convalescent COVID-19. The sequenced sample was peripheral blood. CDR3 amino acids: CASSYEVATDEQYF. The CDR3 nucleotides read TGTGCCAGCAGTTACGAGGTAGCAACGGACGAGCAGTACTTC.